The 30 T cell receptor beta chains below all came from one sample that was sequenced in a study of response to subunit inactivated influenza vaccine. In TCRdb, the RT-PCR reads were re-called with MiXCR into one record per CDR3 protein. The sample has over 800,000 distinct CDR3 sequences, around 21% seen once. Sequencing was performed on PBMCs from blood, taken about 5 days after vaccination. These receptors were collected from a man aged 50 to 60 who received an inactivated influenza vaccine.

CDR3 sequence (DNA): TGTGCCAGCAGTGAAGAGAGGGCCAGCGCCGGGGAGCTGTTTTTT. Amino acid sequence: CASSEERASAGELFF. The chain carries TRBV2 and TRBJ2-2; a possible D gene is TRBD2 (5 bases). In germline, CDR1 is SNHLY, CDR2 FYNNEI. With 1 base removed from V and 6 bases from J, the gap between germline ends came to 12 bases. The length of the CDR3 is 15 residues.

There are a few counts of this clonotype. The chain uses TRBV24-1 and TRBJ2-5; TRBD1 aligns across 12 bases. There are 17 residues in the CDR3. Germline values: CDR1 KGHDR, CDR2 SFDVKD. Trimming cost V 2 bases and J 5 bases; bases outside gene matches: 8. In DNA form, the CDR3 reads TGTGCCACCAGTGATTCCGCCGGGACAGGGGGCTGGGAGACCCAGTACTTC. As protein: CATSDSAGTGGWETQYF.

The V gene is TRBV12-3 or TRBV12-4, the J gene TRBJ2-7, with D possibly matching TRBD1 (6 bases). The CDR3 loop spans 14 amino acids. The V end lost 5 bases, the J end lost 6 bases, and 17 bases lay between the germline ends. The CDR3 reads CASSLETGWAEQYF. DNA of the CDR3: TGTGCCAGCAGTCTTGAGACAGGTTGGGCCGAGCAGTACTTC.

V gene TRBV9 combines with J gene TRBJ2-1; TRBD2 matches at 9 bases. The CDR3 spans 15 residues. The germline CDR1 and CDR2 sequences are SGDLS and YYNGEE. Trimming cost V 2 bases and J 2 bases; bases outside gene matches: 2. The CDR3 DNA reads as TGTGCCAGCAGCGTTAGCGGGAGCCCCTACAATGAGCAGTTCTTC. Protein sequence: CASSVSGSPYNEQFF.

V is TRBV6-5 and J is TRBJ1-2; 8 bases are shared with TRBD1. The ends lost 0 bases at V and 5 bases at J; junction bases unmatched: 14. The CDR3 extends over 18 amino acids. Looked up from germline, CDR1 is MNHEY and CDR2 is SVGAGI. The DNA for the CDR3 is TGTGCCAGCAGTTACTCTGGACAGGGTAGTCCACCGCCATATGGCTACACCTTC. This sequence encodes CASSYSGQGSPPPYGYTF.

This clonotype was counted many times. This sequence joins TRBV29-1 and TRBJ2-5, with D possibly matching TRBD1 (6 bases). This CDR3 region has 13 residues. Germline CDR1 SQVTM, CDR2 ANQGSEA. V was pared by 7 bases and J by 2 bases, with 14 bases between. This CDR3 reads CSGDRQGQETQYF. Written as DNA, the CDR3 is TGCAGCGGTGACAGGCAAGGGCAAGAGACCCAGTACTTC.

The chain has TRBV20-1 and TRBJ2-1; the match to TRBD2 covers 9 bases. Germline values: CDR1 DFQATT, CDR2 SNEGSKA (reference sequence). This CDR3 is 16 amino acids long. Unmatched junction bases numbered 14, after V lost 4 bases and J lost 7 bases. The CDR3 DNA reads as TGCAGTGCTAATCCCCCCGCGGGAGGGTACAGGAATGAGCAGTTCTTC. It specifies CSANPPAGGYRNEQFF.

The DNA of the CDR3 is TGTGCCACCAGCAGAGATCTGGGGCAGGGCGGTGAGCAGTTCTTC. This gives the protein CATSRDLGQGGEQFF. The chain links TRBV15 to TRBJ2-1; TRBD1 is a possible D gene (5 bases). Trimming stripped 0 bases from V and 9 bases from J, with 15 bases between. This CDR3 is built from 15 residues. The germline gives CDR1 LNHNV, CDR2 YYDKDF (reference sequence).

The genes are TRBV5-5 and TRBJ2-3, with D maybe TRBD1 (5 bases). Looked up from germline, CDR1 is SGHKS and CDR2 is YYEKEE (reference sequence). The CDR3 is 15 residues long. V shed 3 bases and J shed 2 bases, with 13 bases lying between them. CDR3 nucleotide sequence: TGTGCCAGCAGCTCACCGCAGGGTATCACAGATACGCAGTATTTT. It encodes CASSSPQGITDTQYF.

This clonotype was seen many times. The chain uses TRBV10-2 and TRBJ2-2; TRBD1 matches at 11 bases. The V gene's germline CDR1 is WSHSY and CDR2 SAAADI. J lost 11 bases, V lost 11 bases, and 7 bases had no gene match. The CDR3 loop spans 12 amino acids. CDR3 residues: CAGKDRGQELFF. Written as DNA, the CDR3 is TGCGCCGGGAAGGACAGGGGGCAAGAGCTGTTTTTT.

This chain connects TRBV4-2 to TRBJ2-5; D possibly corresponds to TRBD2 (6 bases). The V and J ends lost 5 bases and 4 bases respectively, with 26 bases between them. CDR1 is LGHNA, CDR2 YNFKEQ, per germline. CDR3 length equals 18 residues. The CDR3 spells CASSYDNPSAGSGETQYF. For the CDR3, the DNA is TGTGCCAGCAGCTACGATAACCCTAGCGCGGGGTCGGGAGAGACCCAGTACTTC.

This sequence joins TRBV20-1 and TRBJ2-1; 10 nucleotides align to TRBD2. V was pared by 5 bases and J by 6 bases, with 10 bases of the junction left unmatched. This CDR3 spans 15 amino acids. Looked up from germline, CDR1 is DFQATT and CDR2 is SNEGSKA (reference sequence). DNA for the CDR3: TGCAGTGCTGACGGGTTAGCGGGAGGAACCAATGAGCAGTTCTTC. Its protein is CSADGLAGGTNEQFF.

On this clonotype: At one end, the junction sequence differs from germline, possibly due to a read error. The chain links TRBV7-7 to TRBJ2-3, with D possibly being TRBD2 (5 bases). In germline, CDR1 is SSHAT, CDR2 FNYEAQ (reference sequence). This CDR3 comprises 13 residues. The CDR3 DNA sequence: TGTGCTAGCAGCCCCCAGGTTGGAGGTACGCAGTATTTT. Translating it yields CASSPQVGGTQYF.

The chain is built from TRBV5-6 and TRBJ2-3; a possible D gene is TRBD2 (5 bases). CDR3 length: 14 amino acids. Germline assignment: CDR1 SGHDT and CDR2 YYEEEE. V was shortened by 1 base and J by 7 bases, with 13 bases between the two germline ends. CDR3 in DNA: TGTGCCAGCAGCTTGACTAGTGCAAGAAATACGCAGTATTTT. It is translated as CASSLTSARNTQYF.

This clonotype was recorded a few times. The chain joins TRBV15 to TRBJ2-1; TRBD1 matches 9 bases. The V gene end was trimmed by 0 bases and the J gene end by 10 bases; junction bases not matched to a gene: 10. Germline V CDR1 and CDR2: LNHNV, YYDKDF (reference sequence). CDR3 length: 16 residues. In DNA, the CDR3 is TGTGCCACCAGCAGAGATGCCGCGACAGGGGGAGTGGAGCAGTTCTTC. This translates into CATSRDAATGGVEQFF. Combining the CDR3 with reference TRBV15 and TRBJ2-1 gives the whole variable domain DAMVIQNPRYQVTQFGKPVTLSCSQTLNHNVMYWYQQKSSQAPKLLFHYYDKDFNNEADTPDNFQSRRPNTSFCFLDIRSPGLGDTAMYLCATSRDAATGGVEQFFGPGTRLTVL.

The chain uses TRBV18 and TRBJ1-4; TRBD1 matches at 7 bases. The CDR3 extends over 14 amino acids. CDR1 is KGHSH and CDR2 is LQKENI in the germline V gene. V trimming: 2 bases; J trimming: 7 bases; junction bases outside the gene matches: 4. In DNA, the CDR3 is TGTGCCAGCTCACCAAGGGACAGTGGTGAAAAACTGTTTTTT. This codes for CASSPRDSGEKLFF.

The CDR3 spells CASSSGTSLLSTDTQYF. The CDR3 coding sequence is TGTGCCAGCAGTTCCGGGACTAGCCTCCTAAGCACAGATACGCAGTATTTT. The chain carries TRBV12-3 or TRBV12-4 and TRBJ2-3; 9 nucleotides agree with TRBD2. CDR3 length equals 17 residues. The J segment lost 0 bases and the V segment lost 4 bases, leaving 8 bases of the junction unmatched.

The chain recombines TRBV29-1 with TRBJ2-7, with TRBD2 matching over 15 bases. The CDR3 sequence is 16 residues long. Germline V gives CDR1 SQVTM, CDR2 ANQGSEA. J lost 0 bases, V lost 6 bases, and 6 bases had no gene match. CDR3 loop: CSVAGLAGGSSYEQYF. The CDR3 nucleotides are TGCAGCGTCGCCGGACTAGCGGGAGGGAGCTCCTACGAGCAGTACTTC.

This clonotype was observed a handful of times. This may come from a read error, since a much larger clone is one base off. The rearrangement joins TRBV5-5 to TRBJ2-7; possibly TRBD1 for D (6 bases). The CDR3 covers 14 residues. Germline V gene sequence: CDR1 SGHKS, CDR2 YYEKEE (reference sequence). The CDR3 loop reads CVSSPQGSRYEQYF. The CDR3 nucleotides read TGTGTCAGCAGCCCGCAGGGGAGTAGGTACGAGCAGTACTTC.

V and J are TRBV20-1 and TRBJ2-3; a possible D gene is TRBD2 (6 bases). The CDR3 is 16 residues long. Germline CDR1 is DFQATT and CDR2 is SNEGSKA (reference sequence). V lost 0 bases to trimming and J lost 2 bases, with 15 bases between them. The CDR3 DNA is TGCAGTGCTAGAGATCTCGGCGGGACCCACACAGATACGCAGTATTTT. Its translation is CSARDLGGTHTDTQYF.

This clonotype was counted ten times or more. This sequence joins TRBV5-6 and TRBJ1-2, with D possibly TRBD1 on 6 matching bases. The CDR3 extends over 14 amino acids. CDR1 and CDR2 (germline): SGHDT, YYEEEE. Trimming took off 4 bases at V and 4 bases at J, with 14 bases between the two ends. For the CDR3, the DNA is TGTGCCAGCAGCAATTACAGGGCGACCTATGGCTACACCTTC. It encodes CASSNYRATYGYTF.

The CDR3 protein is CASSQYQVTETQYF. The DNA of the CDR3 is TGCGCCAGCAGCCAATACCAGGTTACAGAGACCCAGTACTTC. The chain recombines TRBV4-3 with TRBJ2-5; D not resolved. V gave up 2 bases and J gave up 4 bases, with 11 bases separating them. This CDR3 spans 14 amino acids. The V gene's germline CDR1 is LGHNA and CDR2 YSLEER.

In its sample, this clonotype was seen a few times. The chain links TRBV7-6 to TRBJ1-1, with a possible D match to TRBD1 (6 bases). Germline CDR1 reads SGHVS; CDR2 reads FNYEAQ. The CDR3 is 13 amino acids. Trimming took 2 bases from V and 8 from J, leaving 12 bases between them. The CDR3 region has the DNA TGTGCCAGCAGCTTACGGGCAGGGGAAGAAGCTTTCTTT. Its translation: CASSLRAGEEAFF.

There are a few counts of this clonotype. The chain is built from TRBV6-2 or TRBV6-3 and TRBJ2-2; D possibly corresponds to TRBD2 (6 bases). CDR1 is MNHEY, CDR2 SVGEGT, per germline. The CDR3 totals 14 residues. Trimming pared 7 bases from V and 6 bases from J, leaving 15 bases between. This chain's CDR3 is CASTLSGVAGELFF. The CDR3 DNA sequence: TGTGCCAGCACCCTCTCGGGAGTGGCCGGGGAGCTGTTTTTT.

This clonotype was seen more than once but under ten times. The chain combines TRBV9 with TRBJ2-5; either TRBD1 or TRBD2 may fit D (6 bases each). Germline values: CDR1 SGDLS, CDR2 YYNGEE. V lost 2 bases, J lost 5 bases, and 16 bases lay in between. The CDR3 runs to 15 residues. The CDR3 is CASSVFGGGPETQYF. CDR3 bases: TGTGCCAGCAGCGTCTTCGGGGGCGGACCCGAGACCCAGTACTTC.

J is TRBJ2-2 and V is TRBV5-1; the match to TRBD1 covers 7 bases. This CDR3 has 15 residues. V lost 6 bases, J lost 7 bases, and 12 bases stayed unmatched. From germline, CDR1 is SGHRS and CDR2 YFSETQ. The CDR3 nucleotides are TGCGCCAGCACCCTAGACAGGGCGGTCGGCGGGGAGCTGTTTTTT. It codes for CASTLDRAVGGELFF.

The chain links TRBV20-1 to TRBJ2-1; no firm D call. CDR1 DFQATT and CDR2 SNEGSKA come from the germline V gene (reference sequence). The CDR3 runs 15 residues. V was trimmed by 0 bases and J by 6 bases, leaving 15 bases between them. The CDR3 region is CSARDQVRRPNEQFF. The DNA of the CDR3 is TGCAGTGCTAGAGATCAGGTCCGACGTCCCAATGAGCAGTTCTTC.

In its sample, this clonotype was seen a few times. The rearrangement joins TRBV20-1 to TRBJ2-1; TRBD2 matches at 8 bases. The CDR3 is made up of 14 amino acids. Germline values: CDR1 DFQATT, CDR2 SNEGSKA (reference sequence). Losses at the gene ends were 4 bases for V and 3 bases for J; bases not matched to a gene: 5. The CDR3 reads CSAIGGGIYNEQFF. CDR3 bases: TGCAGTGCTATAGGCGGGGGGATCTACAATGAGCAGTTCTTC.

The chain carries TRBV2 and TRBJ2-7; D is ambiguous. The germline V gene has CDR1 SNHLY and CDR2 FYNNEI. Trimming removed 4 bases from V and 0 bases from J, with 16 bases in between. This CDR3 has 16 amino acids. CDR3: CASSVPRTVSSYEQYF. In nucleotides, the CDR3 is TGTGCCAGCAGTGTTCCCAGGACGGTTAGCTCCTACGAGCAGTACTTC.

This clonotype was observed a handful of times. The chain employs TRBV7-8 and TRBJ2-7; D may be TRBD1 (6 bases). The CDR3 is 15 amino acids. Trimming removed 1 base at V and 3 bases at J, with 13 bases between. In germline, CDR1 is SGHVS, CDR2 FQNEAQ. The CDR3 loop reads CASSLDSQGFYEQYF. The CDR3 nucleotides read TGTGCCAGCAGCTTAGATAGCCAGGGGTTCTACGAGCAGTACTTC.